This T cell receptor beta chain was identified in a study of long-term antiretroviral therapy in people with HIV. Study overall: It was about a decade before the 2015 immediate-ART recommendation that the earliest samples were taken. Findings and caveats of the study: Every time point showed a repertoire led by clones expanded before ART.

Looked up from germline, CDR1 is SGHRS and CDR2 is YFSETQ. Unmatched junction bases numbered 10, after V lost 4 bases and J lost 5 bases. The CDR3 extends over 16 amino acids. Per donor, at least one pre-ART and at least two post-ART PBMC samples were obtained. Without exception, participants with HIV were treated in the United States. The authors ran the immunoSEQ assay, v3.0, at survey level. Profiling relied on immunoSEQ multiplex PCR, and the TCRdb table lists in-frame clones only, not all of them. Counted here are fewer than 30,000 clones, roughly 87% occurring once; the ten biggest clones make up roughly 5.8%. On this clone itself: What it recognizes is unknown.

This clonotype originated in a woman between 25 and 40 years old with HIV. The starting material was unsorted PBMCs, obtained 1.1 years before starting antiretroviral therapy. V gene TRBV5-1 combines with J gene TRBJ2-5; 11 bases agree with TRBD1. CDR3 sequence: CASSSGQGAVGETQYF. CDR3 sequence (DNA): TGCGCCAGCAGCAGCGGACAGGGGGCTGTCGGGGAGACCCAGTACTTC. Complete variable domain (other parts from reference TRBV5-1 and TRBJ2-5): KAGVTQTPRYLIKTRGQQVTLSCSPISGHRSVSWYQQTPGQGLQFLFEYFSETQRNKGNFPGRFSGRQFSNSRSEMNVSTLELGDSALYLCASSSGQGAVGETQYFGPGTRLLVL.